Described below is a single TCR beta chain sequence and its context. The sample comes from a study of radiotherapy plus CTLA-4 blockade in lung cancer. The table came from immunoSEQ multiplex PCR; TCRdb's copy has only in-frame clones and leaves some out. The sample consists of about 66,000 clones, about 85% of them appearing once. V gave up 4 bases and J gave up 7 bases, with 20 bases separating them. Germline V gene sequence: CDR1 MNHNS, CDR2 SASEGT. The CDR3 extends over 16 amino acids. The chain joins TRBV6-1 to TRBJ1-5; tentatively, D is TRBD1 (5 bases). The material was peripheral blood, obtained from a patient treated with radiotherapy plus ipilimumab. This TCR came from a human donor with non-small cell lung cancer who had a partial response to radiotherapy plus ipilimumab. The CDR3 spells CASSATRDSYGQPQHF. DNA of the CDR3: TGTGCCAGCAGTGCCACCCGAGACAGTTACGGGCAGCCCCAGCATTTT.